What follows describes a single T cell receptor (beta chain). What it binds is not known. The method was immunoSEQ multiplex PCR; TCRdb's version includes in-frame clones alone and lacks a portion of them. Here the sample spans 490,000 or so clones, 76% being singletons. With 3 bases removed from V and 4 bases from J, the gap between germline ends came to 17 bases. CDR1 SGHTS and CDR2 YDEGEE come from the germline V gene. The CDR3 length is 15 residues. The data were taken from a study of shared clonotypes between healthy human individuals. General study findings and limits: Apart from blood, nothing was sampled; tissue repertoires likely differ. Sequencing depth was expected to affect clonotype sharing among donors.

V gene TRBV5-8 combines with J gene TRBJ2-7, with D hard to call. The sequenced material came from PBMCs. This TCR was recovered from a woman aged 40-49 years in good health. Some clones in this sample may be carry-over from other donors' samples. Here the CDR3 reads CASSSPWASAYEQYF. Here the CDR3 DNA reads TGTGCCAGCAGCTCCCCGTGGGCCTCTGCGTACGAGCAGTACTTC.